This T cell receptor (beta chain) was captured by sequencing in a study of blood T cells in healthy people across ages. This clonotype was seen more than once but under ten times. The CDR3 runs to 14 residues. Germline V CDR1 and CDR2: MDHEN, SYDVKM. V gave up 3 bases and J gave up 7 bases, with 13 bases separating them. Combining a sample-barcoded 5' primer with a J-beta primer mix, a second PCR ran for roughly 7 to 11 cycles. MiXCR was run by TCRdb on the 5' RACE reads, yielding one entry per CDR3 protein. Of some 1,800,000 distinct CDR3 sequences listed, 39% were seen once; the top ten hold 20% to 25%.

Source material: blood. The J gene is TRBJ2-1, the V gene TRBV28; either TRBD1 or TRBD2 may fit D (5 bases each). This TCR came from a human donor in good health. The CDR3 DNA follows: TGTGCCAGCAGTTTCCCAGGGAGCTTAAATGAGCAGTTCTTC. Protein sequence: CASSFPGSLNEQFF.